This TCR beta chain was identified during a study of blood T cell repertoires in COVID-19. V lost 2 bases to trimming and J lost 2 bases; unmatched junction nucleotides: 0. Germline V gene lookup returns CDR1 LNHNV and CDR2 YYDKDF (reference sequence). The CDR3 spans 14 residues. Method: immunoSEQ multiplex PCR; TCRdb's copy keeps in-frame clones and lacks some. The sample has approximately 200,000 clones, approximately 87% seen once. V and J are TRBV15 and TRBJ1-5, with 7 bases fitting TRBD1. This clonotype was obtained from a woman aged 50 to 65 with acute or convalescent COVID-19. The sequencing sample was made of peripheral blood. Here the CDR3 reads CATSRQGGNQPQHF. The CDR3 DNA is TGTGCCACCAGCAGACAGGGGGGCAATCAGCCCCAGCATTTT.